Listed below are T cell receptor beta chains from one sample, sequenced in a study of T cell repertoires in ileal Crohn's disease. Assay used: immunoSEQ multiplex PCR; TCRdb lists only in-frame clones, some missing. In the table there are 9,500 to 15,000 clones, 75% to 90% of which are singletons. Sequenced input: ileal tissue. Receptors were obtained from an adult with Crohn's disease. The CDR3 runs from the conserved cysteine through the conserved F or W. Fields, in order: J gene, clone size, CDR3 length, D gene, V gene, CDR3 DNA, CDR3 protein. The D gene is left open where the match is weak. Only part of the rows carry a size: once, few, many, or a class if the clone is expanded.

TRBJ2-7 | NA | 15 | TRBD2 | TRBV13 | TGTGCCAGCAGCCCGTGGACTAGCGGGACCTACGAGCAGTACTTC | CASSPWTSGTYEQYF
TRBJ2-5 | NA | 14 | TRBD2 | TRBV30 | TGTGCCTGGAGTGTCGGGGGAGGGTTGGAGACCCAGTACTTC | CAWSVGGGLETQYF
TRBJ1-6 | NA | 15 | NA | TRBV5-4 | TGTGCCAGCAGCTGGGGGGGGCAGGTGAATTCACCCCTCCACTTT | CASSWGGQVNSPLHF
TRBJ1-3 | few | 15 | NA | TRBV14 | TGTGCCAGCAGCCAAGACCCCTACTCTGGAAACACCATATATTTT | CASSQDPYSGNTIYF
TRBJ1-1 | NA | 15 | NA | TRBV6-4 | TGTGCCAGCAGTGACTCAGAGGGGGGGTACACTGAAGCTTTCTTT | CASSDSEGGYTEAFF
TRBJ2-7 | NA | 16 | TRBD1 | TRBV19 | TGTGCCAGCGCGGGACAGGCGGGGCGGGACGCCTACGAGCAGTACTTC | CASAGQAGRDAYEQYF
TRBJ1-6 | NA | 14 | NA | TRBV28 | TGTGCCAGCAGTTTAAGGGGATTTAATTCACCCCTCCACTTT | CASSLRGFNSPLHF
TRBJ2-7 | NA | 13 | NA | TRBV25-1 | TGTGCCAGCCGGCGATTGCAGGGGAGCGAGCAGTACTTC | CASRRLQGSEQYF
TRBJ2-1 | NA | 16 | TRBD1 | TRBV5-4 | TGTGCCAGCAGCTCGACAGGGTCGGATAATTACAATGAGCAGTTCTTC | CASSSTGSDNYNEQFF
TRBJ1-4 | NA | 14 | TRBD1 | TRBV5-1 | TGCGCCAGCAGCTTGGACAGGGGGTCGGAAAAACTGTTTTTT | CASSLDRGSEKLFF
TRBJ2-5 | NA | 12 | TRBD1 | TRBV6-5 | TGTGCCAGCAGTTCGCTAGGGACAGACTACTACTTC | CASSSLGTDYYF
TRBJ2-1 | once | 15 | TRBD2 | TRBV10-3 | TGTGCCATGAGTCCTAGCGGGGGGGCCGGCGGTGAGCAGTTCTTC | CAMSPSGGAGGEQFF
TRBJ1-4 | NA | 14 | TRBD1 | TRBV9 | TGTGCCAGCGCCAGGGACAGCATTAATGAAAAACTGTTTTTT | CASARDSINEKLFF
TRBJ1-6 | once | 11 | NA | TRBV30 | TGTGCCTGGAGTGTAGGACAAGGGGAATACTTT | CAWSVGQGEYF
TRBJ1-2 | once | 15 | TRBD1 | TRBV25-1 | TGTGCCAGCAGTGAAACGACGGGACAGGGTTTTGGCTACACCTTC | CASSETTGQGFGYTF
TRBJ1-2 | NA | 13 | TRBD1 | TRBV9 | TGTGCCAGCAGCGTAGGACAGGGCTATGGCTACACCTTC | CASSVGQGYGYTF
TRBJ2-7 | once | 14 | NA | TRBV28 | TGTGCCAGCAGTCTAGGACAGGGAGGGGGCGAGCAGTACTTC | CASSLGQGGGEQYF
TRBJ2-2 | NA | 13 | NA | TRBV21-1 | TGTGCCAGCAGAAGAGAACACACCGGGGAGCTGTTTTTT | CASRREHTGELFF
TRBJ2-3 | NA | 16 | NA | TRBV4-1 | TGCGCCAGCAGCAAGGGACTGGAATCACACACAGATACGCAGTATTTT | CASSKGLESHTDTQYF
TRBJ1-1 | NA | 11 | NA | TRBV2 | TGTGCCAGCACCTGGACTGGGGGCGCTTTCTTT | CASTWTGGAFF
TRBJ2-2 | NA | 15 | NA | TRBV18 | TGTGCCAGCTCACCACAGGGGGCGAACACCGGGGAGCTGTTTTTT | CASSPQGANTGELFF
TRBJ1-5 | NA | 13 | TRBD1 | TRBV5-1 | TGCGCCAGCAGCTTGGACACAGGGGGGCCCCAGCATTTT | CASSLDTGGPQHF
TRBJ1-2 | NA | 15 | TRBD1 | TRBV4-1 | TGCGCCAGCAGCCAAGGGGGACAGGAAATATATGGCTACACCTTC | CASSQGGQEIYGYTF
TRBJ2-3 | NA | 15 | TRBD2 | TRBV9 | TGTGCCAGCAGCGCGGGACTAGCGGTAACAGATACGCAGTATTTT | CASSAGLAVTDTQYF
TRBJ2-3 | NA | 14 | TRBD2 | TRBV6-4 | TGTGCCAGCAGTGCTAGCGGGGGGGCAGATACGCAGTATTTT | CASSASGGADTQYF
TRBJ2-7 | few | 18 | TRBD2 | TRBV4-2 | TGTGCCAGCAGCCATGTGGGTAGCGGGAGCCCCAGCTCCTACGAGCAGTACTTC | CASSHVGSGSPSSYEQYF
TRBJ2-1 | NA | 16 | NA | TRBV29-1 | TGCAGCGTTGATAACGTAGCGGCCTTCTCCTACAATGAGCAGTTCTTC | CSVDNVAAFSYNEQFF
TRBJ1-1 | NA | 15 | NA | TRBV5-1 | TGCGCCAGCAGCTTAGAGACAGTCCCGAACACTGAAGCTTTCTTT | CASSLETVPNTEAFF
TRBJ2-2 | NA | 12 | NA | TRBV19 | TGTGCCAGTAGTCCGAGCGTCGGGGAGCTGTTTTTT | CASSPSVGELFF
TRBJ2-1 | NA | 17 | TRBD1 | TRBV2 | TGTGCCAGCAGTGAATTTCAGGGGGCTTACTCCTACAATGAGCAGTTCTTC | CASSEFQGAYSYNEQFF
TRBJ2-7 | NA | 14 | TRBD2 | TRBV19 | TGTGCCAGTAGACTAGCGGGAGGGTTCTACGAGCAGTACTTC | CASRLAGGFYEQYF
TRBJ2-2 | NA | 15 | TRBD2 | TRBV6-1 | TGTGCCAGCAGTGAACTAGCGGGAGTCACCGGGGAGCTGTTTTTT | CASSELAGVTGELFF
TRBJ2-5 | NA | 11 | NA | TRBV30 | TGTGCCTGGAGTGTACTTGGGGAGCAGTACTTC | CAWSVLGEQYF
TRBJ2-3 | few | 13 | NA | TRBV11-3 | TGTGCCAGCATGGGGAGTTCCGTAGATACGCAGTATTTT | CASMGSSVDTQYF
TRBJ1-2 | few | 11 | NA | TRBV6-1 | TGTGCCAGCAGTGAAGGTCTTGGCTACACCTTC | CASSEGLGYTF
TRBJ1-1 | NA | 14 | TRBD1 | TRBV5-1 | TGCGCCAGCACGTCAGGGGGCGGGAACACTGAAGCTTTCTTT | CASTSGGGNTEAFF
TRBJ1-5 | NA | 16 | TRBD1 | TRBV28 | TGTGCCAGCAGTTTGGTAGCAGGGGGCGGCAATCAGCCCCAGCATTTT | CASSLVAGGGNQPQHF
TRBJ2-3 | NA | 14 | NA | TRBV9 | TGTGCCAGCAGCGAATTAGCGGGCACAGATACGCAGTATTTT | CASSELAGTDTQYF
TRBJ1-2 | few | 14 | TRBD1 | TRBV9 | TGTGCCAGCAGCGACCCAGGGGGCGGCTATGGCTACACCTTC | CASSDPGGGYGYTF
TRBJ1-2 | NA | 15 | NA | TRBV18 | TGTGCCAGCTCACCATCGGGGTACCAAAACTATGGCTACACCTTC | CASSPSGYQNYGYTF
TRBJ2-3 | few | 15 | TRBD2 | TRBV30 | TGTGCCTGGAGTGGGACTAGCGGGAGGGCCTATACGCAGTATTTT | CAWSGTSGRAYTQYF
TRBJ1-1 | once | 14 | NA | TRBV7-3 | TGTGCCAGCAGCTTACAGGGCGGGGACACTGAAGCTTTCTTT | CASSLQGGDTEAFF
TRBJ2-7 | NA | 14 | TRBD2 | TRBV5-1 | TGCGCCAGCAGTGCGACTAGCGGGAGGAACGAGCAGTACTTC | CASSATSGRNEQYF
TRBJ2-4 | NA | 13 | NA | TRBV28 | TGTGCCAGCCTGGAGGCGGCCAAAAACATTCAGTACTTC | CASLEAAKNIQYF
TRBJ2-3 | NA | 13 | NA | TRBV5-1 | TGCGCCAGCAGCCCGCAGGGTTTAGATACGCAGTATTTT | CASSPQGLDTQYF
TRBJ2-3 | NA | 12 | NA | TRBV29-1 | TGCAGCGTCTCGGACTTCACAGATACGCAGTATTTT | CSVSDFTDTQYF
TRBJ1-6 | few | 16 | NA | TRBV7-9 | TGTGCCAGCAGCTTAGAGATCGGAGGACCCGATTCACCCCTCCACTTT | CASSLEIGGPDSPLHF
TRBJ1-2 | NA | 13 | TRBD1 | TRBV5-6 | TGTGCCAGCAGCTTGAGGGACAGCTATGGCTACACCTTC | CASSLRDSYGYTF
TRBJ2-3 | NA | 16 | TRBD2 | TRBV28 | TGTGCCAGCAGTTTTGTATTAGCGGGGGTATCAGATACGCAGTATTTT | CASSFVLAGVSDTQYF
TRBJ2-1 | NA | 13 | TRBD2 | TRBV27 | TGTGCCACCGGGAGGGGAGGGGGAAATGAGCAGTTCTTC | CATGRGGGNEQFF